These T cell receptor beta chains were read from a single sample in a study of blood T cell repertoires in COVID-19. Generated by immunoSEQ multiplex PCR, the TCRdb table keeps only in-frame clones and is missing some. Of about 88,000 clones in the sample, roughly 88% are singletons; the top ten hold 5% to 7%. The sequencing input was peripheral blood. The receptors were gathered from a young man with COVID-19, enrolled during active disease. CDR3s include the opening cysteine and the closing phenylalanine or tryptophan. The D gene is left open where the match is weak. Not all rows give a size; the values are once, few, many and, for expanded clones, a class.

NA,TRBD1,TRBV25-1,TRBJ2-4,TGTGCCAGCAGTGGTCACCGGGACAGGGGTACCATTCAGTACTTC,CASSGHRDRGTIQYF
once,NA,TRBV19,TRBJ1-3,TGTGCCAGTAGTATCGACGACAGATCCTCTGGAAACACCATATATTTT,CASSIDDRSSGNTIYF
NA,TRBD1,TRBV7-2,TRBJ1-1,TGTGCCAGCAGCCTCATACAGGGGGTGAACACTGAAGCTTTCTTT,CASSLIQGVNTEAFF
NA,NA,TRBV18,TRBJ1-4,TGTGCCAGCGTGCGATCAACTAATGAAAAACTGCTTTTT,CASVRSTNEKLLF
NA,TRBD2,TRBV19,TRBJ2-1,TGTGCCACCGCTAGCGGGAGAGGGAATGAGCAGTTCTTC,CATASGRGNEQFF
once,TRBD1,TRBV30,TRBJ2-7,TGTGCCTGGAGTGCACCGGGACAGGAATCGGACGAGCAGTACTTC,CAWSAPGQESDEQYF
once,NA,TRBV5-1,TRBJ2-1,TGCGCCAGCAGCTTAGGCGGGTCAGTCTCCTACAATGAGCAGTTCTTC,CASSLGGSVSYNEQFF
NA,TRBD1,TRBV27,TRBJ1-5,TGTGCCAGCAGGACAGGGAGCAATCAGCCCCAGCATTTT,CASRTGSNQPQHF
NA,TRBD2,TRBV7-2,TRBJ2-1,TGTGCCAGCAGCTCGAGACTAGCGGGAGGGTACAATGAGCAGTTCTTC,CASSSRLAGGYNEQFF
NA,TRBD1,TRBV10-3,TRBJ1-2,TGTGCCATCAGTTCGACAGGGGGAGGGTACTATGGCTACACCTTC,CAISSTGGGYYGYTF
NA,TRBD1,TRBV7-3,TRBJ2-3,TGTGCCAGTGGACAGGGCCTTACAGATACGCAGTATTTT,CASGQGLTDTQYF
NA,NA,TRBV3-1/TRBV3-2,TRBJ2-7,TGTGCCAGCAGCCAGGGCGGGATCGTTCACGAGCAGTACTTC,CASSQGGIVHEQYF
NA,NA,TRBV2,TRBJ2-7,TGTGCCAGCACCGGGAGTGCCTACGAGCAGTACTTC,CASTGSAYEQYF
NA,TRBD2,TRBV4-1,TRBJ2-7,TGCGCCAGCAGCCCGACTGCGAGCGGGACTAACTACGAGCAGTACTTC,CASSPTASGTNYEQYF
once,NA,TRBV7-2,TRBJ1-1,TGTGCCAGCAGCTTAGGAGGGGAAGCTTTCTTT,CASSLGGEAFF
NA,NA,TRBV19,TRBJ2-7,TGTGCCAGTAGTATTGGTCGGGGCGAGCAGTACTTC,CASSIGRGEQYF
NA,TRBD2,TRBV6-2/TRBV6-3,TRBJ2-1,TGTGCCAGCAGTTACTCCAGGACTAGCGGGCCGTACAATGAGCAGTTCTTC,CASSYSRTSGPYNEQFF
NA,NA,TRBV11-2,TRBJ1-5,TGTGCCAGCAGCGGCGGGACGTCTAGCAATCAGCCCCAGCATTTT,CASSGGTSSNQPQHF
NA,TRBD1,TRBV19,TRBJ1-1,TGTGCCAGTAGTATAGTGATAGGACAGGCAATGAACACTGAAGCTTTCTTT,CASSIVIGQAMNTEAFF